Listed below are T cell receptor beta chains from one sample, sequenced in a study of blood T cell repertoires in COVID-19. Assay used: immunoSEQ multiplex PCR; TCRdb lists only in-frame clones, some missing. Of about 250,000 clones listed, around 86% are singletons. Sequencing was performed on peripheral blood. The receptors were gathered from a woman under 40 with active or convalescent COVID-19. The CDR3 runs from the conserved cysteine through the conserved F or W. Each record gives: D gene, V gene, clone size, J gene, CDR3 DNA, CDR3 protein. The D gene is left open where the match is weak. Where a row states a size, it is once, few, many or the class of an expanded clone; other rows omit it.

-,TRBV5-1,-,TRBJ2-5,TGCGCCAGCAGCGCGTCAGGGTTCCAAGAGACCCAGTACTTC,CASSASGFQETQYF
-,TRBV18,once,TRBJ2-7,TGTGCCAGCTCCCTCGATCAGGCCTCCTACGAGCAGTACTTC,CASSLDQASYEQYF
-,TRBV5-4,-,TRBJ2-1,TGTGCCAGCAGCTTGGGGGGCCCCTCCTACAATGAGCAGTTCTTC,CASSLGGPSYNEQFF
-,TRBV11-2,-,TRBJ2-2,TGTGCCAGCAGCTTAGCAGGGACCGGGGAGCTGTTTTTT,CASSLAGTGELFF
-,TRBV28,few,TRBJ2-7,TGTGCCAGCAGTCGTCCAGGGGAGCCCTACGAGCAGTACTTC,CASSRPGEPYEQYF
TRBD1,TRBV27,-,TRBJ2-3,TGTGCCAGCAGTTTAGTAGGTCACGGGGACAGTGCAGATACGCAGTATTTT,CASSLVGHGDSADTQYF
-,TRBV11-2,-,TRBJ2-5,TGTGCCAGCAGCTTCCGCCAGGGTTCCACCCAAGAGACCCAGTACTTC,CASSFRQGSTQETQYF
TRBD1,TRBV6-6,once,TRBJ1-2,TGTGCCAGCAGTTCCCGGGACAGGGGGAACTATGGCTACACCTTC,CASSSRDRGNYGYTF
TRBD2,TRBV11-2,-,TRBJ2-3,TGTGCCAGCAGCTTAGTGGTCGCGGGGGGCGGCTATACAGATACGCAGTATTTT,CASSLVVAGGGYTDTQYF
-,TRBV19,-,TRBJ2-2,TGTGCCAGTAGTGGGTCCCAGTTTAGCCTCGGGGAGCTGTTTTTT,CASSGSQFSLGELFF
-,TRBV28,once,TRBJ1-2,TGTGCCAGCAGTTTCAGGGGTTCAGGGAATACCTTC,CASSFRGSGNTF
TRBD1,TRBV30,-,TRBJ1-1,TGTGCCTGGAGGACCGGGACAGGGAAAACTGAAGCTTTCTTT,CAWRTGTGKTEAFF
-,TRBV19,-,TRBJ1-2,TGTGCCAGTAGTAGTCAAAATTATGGCTACACCTTC,CASSSQNYGYTF
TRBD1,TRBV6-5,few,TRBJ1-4,TGTGCCAGCAGCAAACTGGACAGGCTTAATGAAAAACTGTTTTTT,CASSKLDRLNEKLFF
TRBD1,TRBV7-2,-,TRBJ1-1,TGTGCCAGCAGCCCGACAGGGGAGAACACTGAAGCTTTCTTT,CASSPTGENTEAFF
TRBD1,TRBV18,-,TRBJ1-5,TGTGCCAGCCACCTTGGGGGGACAGGGAGTAATCAGCCCCAGCATTTT,CASHLGGTGSNQPQHF
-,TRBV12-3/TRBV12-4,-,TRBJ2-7,TGTGCCAGCACCCCCTCAACGGGGGAGCAGTACTTC,CASTPSTGEQYF
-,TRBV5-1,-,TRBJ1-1,TGCGCCAGCAGCTTGGGAGAGGGGAGCAGGGGCCTTGAAGCTTTCTTT,CASSLGEGSRGLEAFF
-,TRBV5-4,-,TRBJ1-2,TGTGCCAGCAGCCCGGTACAGGGTGAGGTTCTAAACTATGGCTACACCTTC,CASSPVQGEVLNYGYTF
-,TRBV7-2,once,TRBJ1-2,TGTGCCAGCAGCTTAGGAAGTCCGGGGGGCTACACCTTC,CASSLGSPGGYTF
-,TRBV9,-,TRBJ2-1,TGTGCCAGCAGCGTAACCGGGTTAAGCTCCTACAATGAGCAGTTCTTC,CASSVTGLSSYNEQFF
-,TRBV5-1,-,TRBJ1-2,TGCGCCAGCAGCGACTCATTGGGAGCTGGTGGCTACACCTTC,CASSDSLGAGGYTF
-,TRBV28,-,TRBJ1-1,TGTGCCAGCAGCGACCCCCGGGGGGGGTTGAACACTGAAGCTTTCTTT,CASSDPRGGLNTEAFF
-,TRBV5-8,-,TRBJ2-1,TGTGCCAGCAGCCCGCCCAGGGGTAGCTCCTACAATGAGCAGTTCTTC,CASSPPRGSSYNEQFF
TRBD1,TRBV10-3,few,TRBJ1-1,TGTGCCAGTTCTCTCGACAGGGCTGGCACTGAAGCTTTCTTT,CASSLDRAGTEAFF
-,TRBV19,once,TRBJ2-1,TGTGCCAGTAGAGGCAGGGTAATCTACAATGAGCAGTTCTTC,CASRGRVIYNEQFF